This T cell receptor beta chain appears in the sequencing data of a study of cytomegalovirus exposure and HLA in healthy donors. PCR primers comprised 60 Vbeta and 13 Jbeta primers. Here immunoSEQ multiplex PCR was the method, and the copy in TCRdb shows in-frame clones only, minus some. The sample lists about 170,000 clones; more than 60% were seen once. Sequencing input: PBMCs. The sequence was obtained from a woman in her forties or fifties in good health and CMV-seropositive.

In DNA, the CDR3 is TGTGCCAGCAGCTTCCCCGCAGGGGGCACCGGGGAGCTGTTTTTT. Translating gives CASSFPAGGTGELFF. The chain is built from TRBV7-2 and TRBJ2-2; the match to TRBD1 covers 7 bases. The CDR3 consists of 15 residues. V shed 3 bases and J 4 bases; nucleotides not matched to a gene: 5. CDR1 is SGHTA, CDR2 FQGNSA, per germline.